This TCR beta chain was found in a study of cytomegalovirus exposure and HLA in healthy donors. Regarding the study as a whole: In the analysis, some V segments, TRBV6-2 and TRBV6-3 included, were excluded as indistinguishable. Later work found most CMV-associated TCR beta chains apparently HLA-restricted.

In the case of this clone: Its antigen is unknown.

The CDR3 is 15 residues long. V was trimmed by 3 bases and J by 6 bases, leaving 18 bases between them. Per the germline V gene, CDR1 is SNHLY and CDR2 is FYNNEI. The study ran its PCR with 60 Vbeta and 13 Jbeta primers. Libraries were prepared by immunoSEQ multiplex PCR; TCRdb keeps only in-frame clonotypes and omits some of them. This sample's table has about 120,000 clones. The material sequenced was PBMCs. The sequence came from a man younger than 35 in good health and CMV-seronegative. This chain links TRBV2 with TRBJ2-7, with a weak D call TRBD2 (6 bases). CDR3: CASSDQIRDSIEQYF. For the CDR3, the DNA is TGTGCCAGCAGTGATCAAATCCGGGACTCAATCGAGCAGTACTTC.